This T cell receptor (beta chain) derives from a study of OX40 agonist ivuxolimab in advanced cancers. Study overall: Dose-escalation cases comprised hepatocellular carcinoma, melanoma, renal cell or head and neck cancer. Past anti-PD-1, anti-PD-L1 or anti-CTLA-4 therapy was accepted, and 40% to 50% had received some. General study results and limits: Doses of 0.1 to 3.0 mg/kg were accompanied by clonal expansion of CD4+ and CD8+ blood T cells by week 6.

This clone has just a few counts. Its antigen is not identified. Assay: immunoSEQ multiplex PCR; the TCRdb copy retains only in-frame clones and omits some. The sample records more than 45,000 clones, 88% being singletons. CDR1 is MNHEY, CDR2 SVGAGI, per germline. V was pared by 2 bases and J by 6 bases, with 16 bases between. The CDR3 length is 15 residues. The rearrangement links TRBV6-5 to TRBJ1-2; a possible D gene is TRBD1 (5 bases). Here the sequenced sample was CD4+ or CD8+ T cells sorted from blood, taken in a trial of the OX40 agonist ivuxolimab. This receptor was obtained from an adult with an advanced solid tumor such as melanoma, head and neck, liver or kidney cancer. The CDR3 coding sequence is TGTGCCAGCAGTTACGATCGGGGGGTTAAGAATGGCTACACCTTC. Protein sequence: CASSYDRGVKNGYTF.